The next 15 T cell receptor beta chains were all read from a single sample in a study of shared clonotypes between healthy human individuals. Only in-frame clones appear in the TCRdb table, and some are missing; sequencing was by immunoSEQ multiplex PCR. The sample has around 990,000 clones, 70% to 85% seen once. The sample taken for sequencing was memory CD4+ T cells from PBMCs. Specified subset: CD45RA-negative fraction. The receptor source for this set is a man younger than 35 in good health. Some clones in this sample may be carry-over from other donors' samples.

V is TRBV28 and J is TRBJ1-4; tentative D call: TRBD1 (5 bases). V was shortened by 5 bases and J by 2 bases, with 21 bases between the two germline ends. Germline V gene lookup returns CDR1 MDHEN and CDR2 SYDVKM. The CDR3 loop spans 18 amino acids. The CDR3 reads CASSHRSPPGRTNEKLFF. The CDR3 DNA follows: TGTGCCAGCAGTCATAGGAGCCCTCCGGGACGGACTAATGAAAAACTGTTTTTT.

The V call is TRBV7-9, the J call TRBJ2-5; TRBD2 agrees at 10 bases. After removal of 5 bases from V and 0 bases from J, the junction contained 6 bases not matched to a gene. The CDR3 length is 16 residues. Per germline, CDR1 SEHNR and CDR2 FQNEAQ (reference sequence). This chain's CDR3 is CASSPSGRGYQETQYF. The DNA for the CDR3 is TGTGCCAGCAGCCCTAGCGGGAGAGGGTACCAAGAGACCCAGTACTTC.

With respect to this clone: The conserved closing phenylalanine or tryptophan is absent in this CDR3, likely reflecting a read error. The chain couples TRBV28 to TRBJ2-7, with 9 bases lining up with TRBD1. The V gene end was trimmed by 11 bases and the J gene end by 2 bases; junction bases not matched to a gene: 4. The CDR3 totals 12 residues. CDR1 and CDR2 from the germline V gene are MDHEN and SYDVKM. CDR3 DNA sequence: TGTGCCTCTAACAGGGGGCCCTACGAGCAGTACTCC. It yields the protein CASNRGPYEQYS.

The J gene is TRBJ1-1, the V gene TRBV2; D possibly corresponds to TRBD1 (6 bases). The CDR3 has 16 amino acids. The V gene's germline CDR1 is SNHLY and CDR2 FYNNEI. The germline V and J ends were trimmed by 7 bases and 0 bases, with 18 bases remaining between them. CDR3 nucleotide sequence: TGTGCCAGCACCCTAGGGGACAACAGGGTGAACACTGAAGCTTTCTTT. Protein: CASTLGDNRVNTEAFF.

The rearrangement uses TRBV28 and TRBJ2-1; D unresolved. CDR1 is MDHEN, CDR2 SYDVKM, per germline. The V end lost 5 bases, the J end lost 10 bases, and 9 bases lay between the germline ends. The CDR3 length is 11 residues. DNA for the CDR3: TGTGCCAGCAGTAAAGTCTGGGAGCAGTTCTTC. This translates into CASSKVWEQFF.

V usage is TRBV2 and J usage is TRBJ2-1, with TRBD1 matching over 9 bases. The CDR3 runs to 14 residues. Per the germline V gene, CDR1 is SNHLY and CDR2 is FYNNEI. The J segment lost 4 bases and the V segment lost 6 bases, leaving 4 bases of the junction unmatched. CDR3 loop: CASRGQGSYNEQFF. For the CDR3, the DNA is TGTGCCAGCAGGGGACAGGGATCTTACAATGAGCAGTTCTTC.

The V call is TRBV30, the J call TRBJ1-1; 9 bases line up with TRBD1. CDR1 and CDR2 from the germline V gene are GTSNPN and SVGIG (reference sequence). The CDR3 is 12 residues long. After removal of 4 bases from V and 10 bases from J, the junction contained 7 bases not matched to a gene. The CDR3 coding sequence is TGTGCCTGGATACCGGGGACAGGGTTAGCTTTCTTT. It encodes CAWIPGTGLAFF. Full variable domain (missing parts from reference TRBV30 and TRBJ1-1): SQTIHQWPATLVQPVGSPLSLECTVEGTSNPNLYWYRQAAGRGLQLLFYSVGIGQISSEVPQNLSASRPQDRQFILSSKKLLLSDSGFYLCAWIPGTGLAFFGQGTRLTVV.

The chain carries TRBV10-3 and TRBJ1-5, with no clear D. Per the germline V gene, CDR1 is ENHRY and CDR2 is SYGVKD. The CDR3 runs 12 residues. The V end lost 0 bases, the J end lost 7 bases, and 4 bases lay between the germline ends. CDR3 coding DNA: TGTGCCATCAGTGAGTCGGTACAGCCCCAGCATTTT. It is translated as CAISESVQPQHF.

The chain employs TRBV15 and TRBJ2-7; 11 nucleotides agree with TRBD2. CDR1 and CDR2 (germline): LNHNV, YYDKDF (reference sequence). The CDR3 extends over 15 amino acids. V was pared by 6 bases and J by 4 bases, with 8 bases of the junction left unmatched. CDR3 nucleotide sequence: TGTGCCACCAGTAGCGGGAGGGGAAAATATTACGAGCAGTACTTC. Translated, it gives CATSSGRGKYYEQYF.

This clone appeared once. A much larger clone sits a single nucleotide away, making a read error possible. The chain is built from TRBV14 and TRBJ2-5; D remains unclear. The germline V gene has CDR1 SGHDN and CDR2 FVKESK. V gave up 8 bases and J gave up 10 bases, with 26 bases separating them. This CDR3 spans 15 amino acids. The CDR3 spells CASGPWIDGPRGQYF. For the CDR3, the DNA is TGTGCCAGCGGCCCTTGGATCGACGGACCAAGAGGCCAGTACTTC.

The chain carries TRBV29-1 and TRBJ1-1; 8 bases line up with TRBD1. The CDR3 has 12 residues. V gave up 6 bases and J gave up 5 bases; unmatched junction bases: 5. In germline, CDR1 is SQVTM, CDR2 ANQGSEA. The CDR3 here is CSVTQGGTEAFF. In DNA, the CDR3 is TGCAGCGTGACACAGGGGGGGACTGAAGCTTTCTTT.

The chain combines TRBV5-1 with TRBJ2-5; D unresolved. The CDR3 totals 15 residues. CDR1 is SGHRS and CDR2 is YFSETQ in the germline V gene. Trimming removed 1 base at V and 0 bases at J, with 10 bases between. In DNA form, the CDR3 reads TGCGCCAGCAGCTTGACAGACGCGTACCAAGAGACCCAGTACTTC. It translates to CASSLTDAYQETQYF.

The J gene is TRBJ2-1, the V gene TRBV7-6; 7 bases are a match to TRBD1. After removal of 0 bases from V and 10 bases from J, the junction contained 9 bases not matched to a gene. The germline V gene has CDR1 SGHVS and CDR2 FNYEAQ. CDR3 length: 15 residues. The CDR3 loop reads CASSLARQGFREQFF. In DNA, the CDR3 is TGTGCCAGCAGCTTAGCAAGACAGGGTTTTCGGGAGCAGTTCTTC.

The rearrangement uses TRBV28 and TRBJ1-2; possible D gene TRBD1, 5 bases. This CDR3 comprises 14 residues. The germline gives CDR1 MDHEN, CDR2 SYDVKM. V was shortened by 7 bases and J by 8 bases, with 20 bases between the two germline ends. The CDR3 bases are TGTGCCAGCACTACGCCGGGACGAGTAAGAGGCTACACCTTC. Translated: CASTTPGRVRGYTF.

This clone came up once. This chain's CDR3 is CASRNSGEWGTQYF. In DNA, the CDR3 is TGTGCCAGCAGAAATTCAGGGGAATGGGGTACGCAGTATTTT. This chain links TRBV6-6 with TRBJ2-3; perhaps TRBD1 as D (6 bases). Germline values: CDR1 MNHNY, CDR2 SVGAGI (reference sequence). The germline V and J ends were trimmed by 6 bases and 8 bases, with 18 bases remaining between them. The CDR3 consists of 14 residues.